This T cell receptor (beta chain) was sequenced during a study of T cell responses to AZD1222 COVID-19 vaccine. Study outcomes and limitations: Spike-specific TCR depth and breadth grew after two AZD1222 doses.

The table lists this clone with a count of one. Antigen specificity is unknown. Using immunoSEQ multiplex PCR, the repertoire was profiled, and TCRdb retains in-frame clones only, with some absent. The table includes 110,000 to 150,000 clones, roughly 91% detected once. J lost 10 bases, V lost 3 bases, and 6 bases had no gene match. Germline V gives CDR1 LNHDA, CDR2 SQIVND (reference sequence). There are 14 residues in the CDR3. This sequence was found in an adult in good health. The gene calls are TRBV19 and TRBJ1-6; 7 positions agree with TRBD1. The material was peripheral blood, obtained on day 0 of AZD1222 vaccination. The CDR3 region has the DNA TGTGCCAGTAGTATTGACAGGGCCATGTCACCCCTCCACTTT. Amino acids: CASSIDRAMSPLHF.